The rows below give T cell receptor beta chains drawn from one sample of a study of blood T cell repertoires in COVID-19. TCRdb's table, derived via immunoSEQ multiplex PCR, lists solely in-frame clones and lacks some. Among about 200,000 clones listed, more than 75% were seen once. Material: PBMCs or T cells enriched from blood (not recorded which). The receptors were gathered from a woman aged 45-65 years with acute COVID-19. CDR3s include the opening cysteine and the closing phenylalanine or tryptophan. A D gene is named only where the DNA matches it firmly. Expanded clones are given a class, and other clones once, few, many or no size at all.

j_gene: TRBJ2-1; d_gene: .; v_gene: TRBV4-1; abundance: .; CDR3nt: TGCGCCAGCAGCCCAGACCGGAATGAGCAGTTCTTC; CDR3aa: CASSPDRNEQFF
j_gene: TRBJ2-2; d_gene: .; v_gene: TRBV28; abundance: .; CDR3nt: TGTGCCAGCATCAAAGCGGCGAACACCGGGGAGCTGTTTTTT; CDR3aa: CASIKAANTGELFF
j_gene: TRBJ2-1; d_gene: TRBD2; v_gene: TRBV4-3; abundance: .; CDR3nt: TGCGCCAGCAGCCAAGAAAGAGCGGGGGCTGTCTACAATGAGCAGTTCTTC; CDR3aa: CASSQERAGAVYNEQFF
j_gene: TRBJ1-4; d_gene: .; v_gene: TRBV19; abundance: .; CDR3nt: TGTGCCAGTACCCCAAGTTTTTGGAGAAAAAATGAAAAACTGTTTTTT; CDR3aa: CASTPSFWRKNEKLFF
j_gene: TRBJ1-5; d_gene: .; v_gene: TRBV7-8; abundance: few; CDR3nt: TGTGCCAGCAGCTTAGTAGGGACACAGAATCAGCCCCAGCATTTT; CDR3aa: CASSLVGTQNQPQHF
j_gene: TRBJ1-2; d_gene: .; v_gene: TRBV28; abundance: once; CDR3nt: TGTGCCAGCAGTTTGACAGAGAACTATGGCTACACCTTC; CDR3aa: CASSLTENYGYTF
j_gene: TRBJ1-2; d_gene: .; v_gene: TRBV11-2; abundance: few; CDR3nt: TGTGCCAGCAGCCCGGGCGGGGGGTCGCACTATGGCTACACCTTC; CDR3aa: CASSPGGGSHYGYTF
j_gene: TRBJ1-3; d_gene: .; v_gene: TRBV7-9; abundance: .; CDR3nt: TGTGCCAGCAGCTTATCCTACTCTGGAAACACCATATATTTT; CDR3aa: CASSLSYSGNTIYF
j_gene: TRBJ2-5; d_gene: .; v_gene: TRBV7-8; abundance: once; CDR3nt: TGTGCGGGGGCAGTCCAAGAGACCCAGTACTTC; CDR3aa: CAGAVQETQYF
j_gene: TRBJ1-1; d_gene: .; v_gene: TRBV6-6; abundance: .; CDR3nt: TGTGCCAGCAGTTTTGGGAGAGGGAGCAACACTGAAGCTTTCTTT; CDR3aa: CASSFGRGSNTEAFF
j_gene: TRBJ2-5; d_gene: .; v_gene: TRBV30; abundance: .; CDR3nt: TGTGCCTGGATCGAGGTAGAGGAGACCCAGTACTTC; CDR3aa: CAWIEVEETQYF
j_gene: TRBJ2-1; d_gene: TRBD2; v_gene: TRBV7-2; abundance: .; CDR3nt: TGTGCCAGCAGCGCGGGCCCGACTAGCGGGGAAAATGAGCAGTTCTTC; CDR3aa: CASSAGPTSGENEQFF
j_gene: TRBJ1-2; d_gene: .; v_gene: TRBV29-1; abundance: once; CDR3nt: TGCAGCGTAGGGGTAAGGGGCCCGAACTATGGCTACACCTTC; CDR3aa: CSVGVRGPNYGYTF
j_gene: TRBJ2-1; d_gene: TRBD2; v_gene: TRBV7-9; abundance: .; CDR3nt: TGTGCCAGCAGCTCCTCAACTGGACTAGCGCACAATGAGCAGTTCTTC; CDR3aa: CASSSSTGLAHNEQFF
j_gene: TRBJ1-3; d_gene: .; v_gene: TRBV3-1/TRBV3-2; abundance: many; CDR3nt: TGTGCCAGCAGCCAAGGAGACTCTGGAAACACCATATATTTT; CDR3aa: CASSQGDSGNTIYF
j_gene: TRBJ1-1; d_gene: TRBD1; v_gene: TRBV7-8; abundance: .; CDR3nt: TGTGCCAGCAGCGCCCTTGGACAGGGAGGCACTGAAGCTTTCTTT; CDR3aa: CASSALGQGGTEAFF
j_gene: TRBJ1-5; d_gene: .; v_gene: TRBV6-5; abundance: few; CDR3nt: TGTGCCAGCAGTTTCACAGGGTTGAGCCAGCCCCAGCATTTT; CDR3aa: CASSFTGLSQPQHF
j_gene: TRBJ2-1; d_gene: TRBD2; v_gene: TRBV3-1/TRBV3-2; abundance: .; CDR3nt: TGTGCCAGCAGCCCTCGAAAGACTAGCGGGGGGACCTACAATGAGCAGTTCTTC; CDR3aa: CASSPRKTSGGTYNEQFF
j_gene: TRBJ1-5; d_gene: .; v_gene: TRBV7-2; abundance: few; CDR3nt: TGTGCCAGCAGCTTAGTGGGCGGGGTCAATCAGCCCCAGCATTTT; CDR3aa: CASSLVGGVNQPQHF
j_gene: TRBJ1-6; d_gene: .; v_gene: TRBV27; abundance: once; CDR3nt: TGTGCCAGCAGGAGGGAAGGATCGTCACCCCTCCACTTT; CDR3aa: CASRREGSSPLHF
j_gene: TRBJ1-5; d_gene: .; v_gene: TRBV18; abundance: .; CDR3nt: TGTGCCAGCTCACCACAGTTTACGGGGGGATATAGCAATCAGCCCCAGCATTTT; CDR3aa: CASSPQFTGGYSNQPQHF
j_gene: TRBJ1-1; d_gene: .; v_gene: TRBV6-2/TRBV6-3; abundance: .; CDR3nt: TGTGCCAGCAGCCCCGGACTACAGAGGACTGAAGCTTTCTTT; CDR3aa: CASSPGLQRTEAFF
j_gene: TRBJ2-3; d_gene: .; v_gene: TRBV30; abundance: .; CDR3nt: TGTGCCTGGAGTAGGCGACAGGGAGGAGCAGATACGCAGTATTTT; CDR3aa: CAWSRRQGGADTQYF
j_gene: TRBJ1-2; d_gene: TRBD1; v_gene: TRBV24-1; abundance: .; CDR3nt: TGTGCCACCAGTGATTCTCTAGGGGGCGCCGGCTATGGCTACACCTTC; CDR3aa: CATSDSLGGAGYGYTF
j_gene: TRBJ1-2; d_gene: .; v_gene: TRBV4-1; abundance: .; CDR3nt: TGCGCCAGCAGCCATGGACAAAGCTATGGCTACACCTTC; CDR3aa: CASSHGQSYGYTF
j_gene: TRBJ2-1; d_gene: TRBD2; v_gene: TRBV3-1/TRBV3-2; abundance: .; CDR3nt: TGTGCCAGCAGCCAAGAGATTAGCGGGGGGCTCAATGAGCAGTTCTTC; CDR3aa: CASSQEISGGLNEQFF
j_gene: TRBJ2-2; d_gene: .; v_gene: TRBV19; abundance: .; CDR3nt: TGTGCCAGTAGTATCCTTGGCGGACAGCCGAACACCGGGGAGCTGTTTTTT; CDR3aa: CASSILGGQPNTGELFF
j_gene: TRBJ2-5; d_gene: .; v_gene: TRBV29-1; abundance: few; CDR3nt: TGCAGCGTTGAAGATTGGGGGGGGGCGGATTTTCAACAAGAGACCCAGTACTTC; CDR3aa: CSVEDWGGADFQQETQYF
j_gene: TRBJ1-5; d_gene: .; v_gene: TRBV4-3; abundance: .; CDR3nt: TGCGCCAGCAGCCAAGACAGGCCTGGATGCCATAGCAATCAGCCCCAGCATTTT; CDR3aa: CASSQDRPGCHSNQPQHF
j_gene: TRBJ1-5; d_gene: .; v_gene: TRBV7-8; abundance: .; CDR3nt: TGTGCCAGCAGCACATCCGGGACCCGTGGGAGGCAGCCCCAGCATTTT; CDR3aa: CASSTSGTRGRQPQHF
j_gene: TRBJ1-1; d_gene: .; v_gene: TRBV28; abundance: .; CDR3nt: TGTGCCAGCAGTTTATACAGGGCCGTAAGCACTGAAGCTTTCTTT; CDR3aa: CASSLYRAVSTEAFF
j_gene: TRBJ1-3; d_gene: .; v_gene: TRBV5-6; abundance: .; CDR3nt: TGTGCCAGCAGCTTGGCCAGCTCTGGAAACACCATATATTTT; CDR3aa: CASSLASSGNTIYF
j_gene: TRBJ1-1; d_gene: .; v_gene: TRBV12-3/TRBV12-4; abundance: once; CDR3nt: TGTGCCAGCAGTTGGGGGGGAGCCGAAGCTTTCTTT; CDR3aa: CASSWGGAEAFF
j_gene: TRBJ2-5; d_gene: TRBD2; v_gene: TRBV11-1; abundance: .; CDR3nt: TGTGCCAGCAGCTTAGGTTTCCAGCGGGGGGAAGAGACCCAGTACTTC; CDR3aa: CASSLGFQRGEETQYF
j_gene: TRBJ2-2; d_gene: .; v_gene: TRBV6-5; abundance: .; CDR3nt: TGTGCCAGCAACAAGAACACCGGGGAGCTGTTTTTT; CDR3aa: CASNKNTGELFF
j_gene: TRBJ1-1; d_gene: .; v_gene: TRBV7-9; abundance: .; CDR3nt: TGTGCCAGCAGCCCTCATAGTGAGACAGGTATAGCTTTCTTT; CDR3aa: CASSPHSETGIAFF
j_gene: TRBJ2-1; d_gene: .; v_gene: TRBV21-1; abundance: .; CDR3nt: TGTGCCAGCAGCAAATGGGGCTTGAATCCCTACAATGAGCAGTTCTTC; CDR3aa: CASSKWGLNPYNEQFF
j_gene: TRBJ1-2; d_gene: TRBD1; v_gene: TRBV13; abundance: .; CDR3nt: TGTGCCAGCAGCTTAGAGGGGGAATGGGACAGGGACTATGGCTACACCTTC; CDR3aa: CASSLEGEWDRDYGYTF
j_gene: TRBJ2-1; d_gene: .; v_gene: TRBV2; abundance: once; CDR3nt: TGTGCCAGCAGTGTCGGGGGATTATCGGACACCAATGAGCAGTTCTTC; CDR3aa: CASSVGGLSDTNEQFF